This entry features one TCR beta chain sequence. Its antigen remains undetermined. Qualities for individual bases were not recorded, and no much larger clone is one base off. Within the sample, other DNA sequences also encode this same CDR3. This sample stems from a study of shared clonotypes between healthy human individuals (TCRdb year 2020). About the study as a whole: The cohort included three men and a couple of women between 18 and 49 years of age. Blood TCR repertoires of four to six healthy adults were deeply sequenced to estimate repertoire size and the extent of clonotype sharing between individuals. Different laboratories and diverse techniques were used to prepare libraries and sequence TCR repertoires, to increase sequencing depth and limit assay-specific biases. For each donor, CD4 naive and CD4 memory were each given three plates, CD8 naive was given two plates, and CD8 memory was given one plate. Per donor, leukapheresis produced somewhere between about 0.9 and 9.5 billion PBMCs. General study outcomes and caveats: Rarefaction of sorted-subset datasets indicated incomplete sequencing despite the large sequencing depth. The genetic and exposure-history diversity represented was limited by the small number of donors. Naive subsets generally had larger estimated clonotype richness than memory subsets. Across a few donors, approximately 4.9% of naive CD4, approximately 3.6% of naive CD8, roughly 2.3% of memory CD4, and roughly 0.41% of memory CD8 clonotypes were shared. Sampling was restricted to blood, and TCR repertoires in tissues likely differ from the TCR repertoires found in blood. Compared with non-shared clonotypes, the clonotypes found in all four sorted-subset donors had higher generation probabilities. Pairwise subsampling indicated that sequencing depth was expected to affect the degree of clonotype sharing among donors.

Trimming accounts for 3 bases at V and 4 bases at J, while the number of junction bases matched to no gene is 4. The CDR3 starts with the cysteine, ends with the phenylalanine, and has 14 residues. The entry retains the CDR3 DNA only, 42 bases that are in frame from base 1. From a lookup of the germline V gene, CDR1 and CDR2 are SGHRS and YFSETQ. Donors were healthy HIV-negative adults with no recently reported acute infections or vaccinations. Every donor was a Caucasian adult residing in Nashville, Tennessee, USA. Magnetic negative selection was used to enrich CD4+ T cells, after which naive cells were positively selected on CD45RA and the negative fraction became the memory subset. Blood was obtained by leukapheresis, after which PBMCs were separated by Ficoll-Histopaque density gradient centrifugation and cryopreserved in liquid nitrogen vapor phase. Purity and quantity of every magnetically sorted T cell population were checked by analytical flow cytometry. Genomic DNA was isolated from every sorted fraction and measured by UV absorbance on a Nanodrop 2000c.

Using the deep immunoSEQ assay, multiplex PCR amplified TCR CDR3 regions from genomic DNA. Extracted genomic DNA from each cell subset was spread evenly across all wells of several immunoSEQ 96-well plates, with each plate serving as a replicate. For sorted subsets, each replicate PCR was loaded with approximately 200 ng genomic DNA, equivalent to 30,000 or so T cell genomes. Purified libraries were quantified with a Qubit 3.0 fluorometer, sized on a Bioanalyzer 2100, and re-quantified with the KAPA Library Quantification kit. Each immunoSEQ 96-well plate was sequenced on its own single-read 150-cycle Illumina NextSeq 550 flow cell. In the paper's pipeline: Because the immunoSEQ output held only junctional sequences and lacked quality scores, the filtering could not match the filtering applied to full-length reads. To assign V/J genes and CDR3, sequences were annotated against IMGT germline references using PyIR, a Python wrapper for IgBLAST v1.9. Reads were filtered out if the reads had weak V/J assignments (E-value above 1e-6), no CDR3, stop codons, out-of-frame junctions, or ambiguous translated residues. V3J clonotypes were defined by identical inferred V gene, J gene, and CDR3 amino acid sequence. To compute the percentage overlap between repertoires, the number of shared unique clonotypes was divided by the size of the smaller repertoire. Richness of each repertoire was evaluated using RTK rarefaction, the Chao1 estimator, and Recon v2.1 estimates of unobserved clonotypes. OLGA was used to compute generation probabilities for all TCRbeta clonotypes that the gDNA method yielded from a handful of donors. TCRdb limited this immuneACCESS table to in-frame rearrangements with V and J called. A share of clones is missing; checked studies link under half to unresolved V genes, and the rest is unexplained. Clone size and the V and J calls come from that table; the DNA yielded D and trimming. For this sample the table gives a few million clones, of which approximately 95% were detected only once. Clones ranked in the top ten supply 0.39% of the sample.

The TCR was taken from a man younger than 30 in good health. Some clones in this sample may be carry-over from other donors' samples. The chain was built from TRBV5-1 and TRBJ1-1, with TRBD1 matching 9 junction bases. The sequenced sample consisted of naive CD4+ T cells from PBMCs. The cell subset or site label, read with the paper, signifies: CD45RA+ positively selected. The DNA sequence is TGCGCCAGCAGCTCAGGACAGGGGAGCACTGAAGCTTTCTTT. Its product reads: CASSSGQGSTEAFF.